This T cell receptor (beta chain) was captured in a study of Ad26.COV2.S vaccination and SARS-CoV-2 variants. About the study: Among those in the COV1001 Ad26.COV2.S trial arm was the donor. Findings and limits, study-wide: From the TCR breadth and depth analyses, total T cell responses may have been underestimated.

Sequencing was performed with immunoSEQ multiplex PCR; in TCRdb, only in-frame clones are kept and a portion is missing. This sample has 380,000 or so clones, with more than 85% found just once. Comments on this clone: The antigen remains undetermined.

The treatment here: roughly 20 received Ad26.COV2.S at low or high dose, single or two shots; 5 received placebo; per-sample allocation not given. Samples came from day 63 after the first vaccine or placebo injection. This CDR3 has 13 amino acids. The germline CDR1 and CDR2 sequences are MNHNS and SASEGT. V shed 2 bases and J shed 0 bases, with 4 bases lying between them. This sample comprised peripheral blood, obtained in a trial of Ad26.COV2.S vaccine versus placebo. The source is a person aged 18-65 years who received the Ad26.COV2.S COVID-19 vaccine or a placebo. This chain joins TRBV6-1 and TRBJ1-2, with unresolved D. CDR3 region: CASSEITNYGYTF. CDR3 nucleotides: TGTGCCAGCAGTGAAATAACTAACTATGGCTACACCTTC.